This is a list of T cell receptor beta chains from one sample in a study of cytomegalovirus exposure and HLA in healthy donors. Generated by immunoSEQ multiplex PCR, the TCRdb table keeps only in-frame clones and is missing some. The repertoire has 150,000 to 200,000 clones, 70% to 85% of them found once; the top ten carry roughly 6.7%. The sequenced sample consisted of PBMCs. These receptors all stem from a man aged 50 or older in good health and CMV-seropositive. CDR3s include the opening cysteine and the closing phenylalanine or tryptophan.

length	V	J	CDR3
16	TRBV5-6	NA	CASSLTALRSSYEQYF
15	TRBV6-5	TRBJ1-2	CASSYSGGAGYGYTF
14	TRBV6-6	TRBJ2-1	CASRRQGAYNEQFF
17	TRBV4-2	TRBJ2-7	CVSSQDPLWGRTYEQYF
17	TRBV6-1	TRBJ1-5	CASSELLRDRGHQPQHF
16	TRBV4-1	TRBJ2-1	CASSQVDIFSYNEQFF
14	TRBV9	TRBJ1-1	CASSQGQGTTEAFF
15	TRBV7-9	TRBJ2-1	CASSPSGSSGNEQFF
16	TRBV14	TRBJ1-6	CASSQGATDRNSPLHF
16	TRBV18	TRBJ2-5	CASSPPGQGAQETQYF
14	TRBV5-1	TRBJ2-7	CASSIPGQGYEQYF
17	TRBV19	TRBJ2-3	CASSFLGGRRDTDTQYF
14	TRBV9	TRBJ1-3	CASSPQGEGNTIYF
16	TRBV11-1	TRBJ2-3	CASSPHRGSPQDTQYF
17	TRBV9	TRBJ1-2	CASSVDPRTGGSGVYTF
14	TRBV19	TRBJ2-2	CASSPRLHTGELFF
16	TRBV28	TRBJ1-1	CASSLAGGVGNTEAFF
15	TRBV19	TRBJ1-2	CASSSTTGTSYGYTF
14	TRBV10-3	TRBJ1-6	CAIREGGDNSPLHF
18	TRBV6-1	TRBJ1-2	CASSGSSDRGGSNYGYTF
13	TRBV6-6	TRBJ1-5	CASSGGWNQPQHF
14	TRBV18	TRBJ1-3	CASSPQESGNTIYF